The rows below give T cell receptor beta chains drawn from one sample of a study of human T cells and chemical hapten exposure. TCRdb re-called the RACE reads with MiXCR, one entry per CDR3 protein. The sample holds a few hundred thousand distinct CDR3 sequences, about 6% seen once. Source: whole blood, taken in connection with sensitization to the hapten diphenylcyclopropenone (DPC). These receptors all stem from a woman aged 18-35 years with alopecia areata. Some clones in this sample may be carry-over from other donors' samples. Each CDR3 is given with its conserved first and last residue. D genes are given only for firm matches. Part of the rows lack a size; the others show once, few, many or a class for expanded clones.

>TRBD2|TRBJ2-3|NA|TRBV6-2/TRBV6-3
TGTGCCAGCAGTTCGCAAGCGGGGGGGCAGCCAGATACGCAGTATTTT
CASSSQAGGQPDTQYF
>NA|TRBJ1-5|few|TRBV21-1
TGTGCCAGCAGCAAAGAGGAGGCGGTTAAACAAGGACAGCCCCAGCATTTT
CASSKEEAVKQGQPQHF
>TRBD2|TRBJ2-3|few|TRBV20-1
TGCAGTGCTAGAGGCCCGCCTAGCGGGGGAAGAGATACGCAGTATTTT
CSARGPPSGGRDTQYF
>NA|TRBJ1-1|NA|TRBV20-1
TGCAGTGCTAGAGATCTGGGGAAGGTTGGCACTGAAGCTTTCTTT
CSARDLGKVGTEAFF
>NA|TRBJ1-1|many|TRBV29-1
TGCAGCGTCCAGGGAGATACTGAAGCTTTCTTT
CSVQGDTEAFF
>TRBD2|TRBJ2-2|few|TRBV7-2
TGTGCCAGCCGTCTTTCTAGCGGGGGGACGAACACCGGGGAGCTGTTTTTT
CASRLSSGGTNTGELFF
>NA|TRBJ1-1|many|TRBV5-1
TGCGCCAGCAGCGGGTCAGGGAACACTGAAGCTTTCTTT
CASSGSGNTEAFF
>NA|TRBJ1-4|many|TRBV6-5
TGTGCCAGCAGTCGGACAGATAATGAAAAACTGTTTTTT
CASSRTDNEKLFF
>TRBD1|TRBJ2-5|NA|TRBV7-2
TGTGCCAGCGACTGGGGACAGACGTACCAAGAGACCCAGTACTTC
CASDWGQTYQETQYF
>NA|TRBJ2-7|many|TRBV18
TGTGCCAGCTCGCCAGGGGCAACCTACGAGCAGTACTTC
CASSPGATYEQYF
>NA|TRBJ1-5|NA|TRBV4-1
TGCGCCAGCAGCCAAGAAGGGGCCTTTTGGCCCCAGCATTTT
CASSQEGAFWPQHF
>NA|TRBJ2-1|few|TRBV24-1
TGTGCCACCAGTGATTTGTCTGGGGGGACGGGGCAGTTCTTC
CATSDLSGGTGQFF
>TRBD1|TRBJ1-2|many|TRBV7-2
TGTGCCAGCAGCCGACAGGGGAAAGCTAATGGCTACACCTTC
CASSRQGKANGYTF
>NA|TRBJ1-1|many|TRBV5-1
TGCGCCAGCAGCTTGGCCTCCACAGGGTTTGGCACTGAAGCTTTCTTT
CASSLASTGFGTEAFF
>NA|TRBJ1-6|many|TRBV25-1
TGTGCCAGCAGTGTTCGCCGGAATAATTCACCCCTCCACTTT
CASSVRRNNSPLHF
>NA|TRBJ2-1|NA|TRBV3-1
TGTGCCAGCAGCCACCCAGCCTCCTACAATGAGCAGTTCTTC
CASSHPASYNEQFF
>NA|TRBJ2-6|few|TRBV5-1
TGCGCCAGCAGCGTGGGGGTCGAGGGGGCCAACGTCCTGACTTTC
CASSVGVEGANVLTF
>NA|TRBJ2-3|NA|TRBV6-6
TGTGCCAGCAGTTCATTGACAGAAAGAGGCACAGATACGCAGTATTTT
CASSSLTERGTDTQYF
>TRBD2|TRBJ2-3|many|TRBV5-1
TGCGCCAGCAGCTTGGGAGCGGGGGGTCCCACAGATACGCAGTATTTT
CASSLGAGGPTDTQYF
>NA|TRBJ1-2|NA|TRBV2
TGTGCCAGCAGGCTGGACGGCCTCGGTCGTGGCTACACCTTC
CASRLDGLGRGYTF
>NA|TRBJ2-3|many|TRBV4-1
TGCGCCAGCAGCCAAGCCGCGGCGCATATCACAGATACGCAGTATTTT
CASSQAAAHITDTQYF
>TRBD1|TRBJ2-3|few|TRBV12-3/TRBV12-4
TGTGCCAGCAGTTCGGACAGGGTTTTTGCAGATACGCAGTATTTT
CASSSDRVFADTQYF
>NA|TRBJ2-4|NA|TRBV6-7
TGTGCCAGCAGTTACCGGGATTCCTTCAGGTCCGTAGCCAAAAACATTCAGTACTTC
CASSYRDSFRSVAKNIQYF
>NA|TRBJ1-1|many|TRBV27
TGTGCCAGCAGGGAATTGCGTCGGAGCACTGAAGCTTTCTTT
CASRELRRSTEAFF
>NA|TRBJ1-1|few|TRBV20-1
TGCAGTGCTAGAGGGGTGGAGGCTTTCTTT
CSARGVEAFF